This T cell receptor (beta chain) was obtained from a study of patients and donors after allogeneic stem cell transplantation. The sample holds a few counts of this clonotype. Between the trimmed V and J ends, which lost 1 base and 3 bases, there was a span of 10 bases. Germline lookup yields CDR1 SGHDN and CDR2 FVKESK. The CDR3 has 14 amino acids. TCRdb used MiXCR to reprocess the RT-PCR reads, holding one entry per CDR3 protein. The table lists roughly 230,000 distinct CDR3 sequences, around an eighth of them singletons. The chain links TRBV14 to TRBJ2-7; a possible D gene is TRBD1 (6 bases). The specimen sequenced was blood, either unsorted or a sorted T cell fraction (not recorded which). This receptor was obtained from a human donor who was either an allogeneic HSCT recipient or a stem cell or donor lymphocyte infusion donor (not recorded which). It is not recorded whose cells these are; they may come from a transplant donor. The CDR3 sequence: CASSQGQEYYEQYF. The CDR3 nucleotides read TGTGCCAGCAGCCAAGGACAGGAATACTACGAGCAGTACTTC.